This T cell receptor (beta chain) appears in the sequencing data of a study of T cell repertoires in cytomegalovirus infection. The table lists this clonotype with many counts. The antigen is not known. MiXCR, run by TCRdb on the reads, gives a single entry per CDR3 protein. The sample has around 900,000 distinct CDR3 sequences; around 31% are singletons. Germline CDR1 is SEHNR and CDR2 is FQNEAQ (reference sequence). The CDR3 is made up of 13 amino acids. Trimming removed 4 bases from V and 6 bases from J, with 10 bases in between. The sequence came from a human donor in good health (CMV status not recorded). Some clones in this sample may be carry-over from other donors' samples. This material consisted of cultured CD8+ T cells from PBMCs, taken from culture after CMV antigen stimulation. The chain has TRBV7-9 and TRBJ1-5; D not certain. The CDR3 protein is CASSSAGSQPQHF. The CDR3 DNA is TGTGCCAGCAGCTCAGCGGGAAGTCAGCCCCAGCATTTT.